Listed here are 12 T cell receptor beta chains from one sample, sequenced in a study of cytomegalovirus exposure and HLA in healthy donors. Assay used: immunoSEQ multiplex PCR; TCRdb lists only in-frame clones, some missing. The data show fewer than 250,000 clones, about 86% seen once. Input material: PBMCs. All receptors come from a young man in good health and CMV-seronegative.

The CDR3 reads CASSRGTGDTGELFF. Here the CDR3 DNA reads TGCGCCAGCAGTCGGGGGACAGGGGACACCGGGGAGCTGTTTTTT. The rearrangement links TRBV4-3 to TRBJ2-2; TRBD1 matches 10 bases. This CDR3 contains 15 residues. V shed 6 bases and J 3 bases; nucleotides not matched to a gene: 4. Germline V gene lookup returns CDR1 LGHNA and CDR2 YSLEER.

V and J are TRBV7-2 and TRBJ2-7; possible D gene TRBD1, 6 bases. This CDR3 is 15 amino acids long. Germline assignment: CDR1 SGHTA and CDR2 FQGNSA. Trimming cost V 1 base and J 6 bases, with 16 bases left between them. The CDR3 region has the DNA TGTGCCAGCAGCTTAGAGTCACAGGGTACTAGCGAGCAGTACTTC. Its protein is CASSLESQGTSEQYF.

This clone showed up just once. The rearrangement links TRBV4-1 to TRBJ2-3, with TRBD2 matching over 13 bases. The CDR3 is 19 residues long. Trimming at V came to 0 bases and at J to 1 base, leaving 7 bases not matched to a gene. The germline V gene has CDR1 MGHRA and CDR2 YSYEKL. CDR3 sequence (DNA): TGCGCCAGCAGCCAAGAAGGACTAGCGGGGGTGGTGGGCACAGATACGCAGTATTTT. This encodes CASSQEGLAGVVGTDTQYF.

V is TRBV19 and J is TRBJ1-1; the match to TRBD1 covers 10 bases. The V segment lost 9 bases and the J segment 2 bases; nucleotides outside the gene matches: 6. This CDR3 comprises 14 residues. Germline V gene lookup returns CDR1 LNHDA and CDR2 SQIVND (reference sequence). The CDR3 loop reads CASRDRGLNTEAFF. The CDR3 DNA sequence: TGTGCCAGCCGGGACAGGGGCCTAAACACTGAAGCTTTCTTT.

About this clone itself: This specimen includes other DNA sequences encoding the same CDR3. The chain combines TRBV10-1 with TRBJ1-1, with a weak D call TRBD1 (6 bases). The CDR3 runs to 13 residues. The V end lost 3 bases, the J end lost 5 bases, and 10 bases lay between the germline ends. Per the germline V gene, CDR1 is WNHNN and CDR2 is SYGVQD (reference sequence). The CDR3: CASSEQQGTEAFF. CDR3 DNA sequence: TGCGCCAGCAGTGAACAACAGGGAACTGAAGCTTTCTTT.

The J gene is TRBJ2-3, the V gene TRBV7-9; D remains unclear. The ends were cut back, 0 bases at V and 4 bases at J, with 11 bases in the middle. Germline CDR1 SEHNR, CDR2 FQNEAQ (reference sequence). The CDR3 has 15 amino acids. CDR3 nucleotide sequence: TGTGCCAGCAGCTTAGCCCCCAATCCCCCAGATACGCAGTATTTT. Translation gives CASSLAPNPPDTQYF.

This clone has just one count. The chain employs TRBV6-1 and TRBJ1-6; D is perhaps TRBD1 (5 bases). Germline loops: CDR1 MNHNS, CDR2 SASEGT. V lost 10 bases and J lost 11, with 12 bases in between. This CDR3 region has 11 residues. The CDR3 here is CATTDPAPLHF. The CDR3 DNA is TGTGCCACGACAGATCCTGCACCCCTCCACTTT.

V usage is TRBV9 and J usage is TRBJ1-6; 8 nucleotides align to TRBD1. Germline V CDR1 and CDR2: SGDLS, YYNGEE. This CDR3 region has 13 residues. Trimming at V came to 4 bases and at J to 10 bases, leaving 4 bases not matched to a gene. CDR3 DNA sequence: TGTGCCAGCAGCCCCAGGGACAGGTCACCCCTCCACTTT. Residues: CASSPRDRSPLHF.

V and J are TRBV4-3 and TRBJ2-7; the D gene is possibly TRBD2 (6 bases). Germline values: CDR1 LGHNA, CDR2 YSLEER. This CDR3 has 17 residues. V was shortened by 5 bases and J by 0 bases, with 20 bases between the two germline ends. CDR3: CASSSRGSGKSSYEQYF. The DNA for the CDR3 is TGCGCCAGCAGCTCCCGAGGTAGCGGAAAAAGCTCCTACGAGCAGTACTTC.

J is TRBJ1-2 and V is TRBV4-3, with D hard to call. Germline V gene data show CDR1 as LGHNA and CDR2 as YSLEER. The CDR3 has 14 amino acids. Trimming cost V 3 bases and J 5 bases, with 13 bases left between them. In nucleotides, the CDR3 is TGCGCCAGCAGCCAGTACGAGGGCTGGTATGGCTACACCTTC. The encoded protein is CASSQYEGWYGYTF.

The CDR3 sequence is CASSSSGLAADTQYF. In DNA, the CDR3 is TGTGCCAGCAGTTCATCGGGACTAGCTGCAGATACGCAGTATTTT. The chain uses TRBV27 and TRBJ2-3; 9 positions match TRBD2. The CDR3 is 15 amino acids. Germline lookup yields CDR1 MNHEY and CDR2 SMNVEV (reference sequence). V lost 4 bases to trimming and J lost 4 bases; unmatched junction nucleotides: 6.

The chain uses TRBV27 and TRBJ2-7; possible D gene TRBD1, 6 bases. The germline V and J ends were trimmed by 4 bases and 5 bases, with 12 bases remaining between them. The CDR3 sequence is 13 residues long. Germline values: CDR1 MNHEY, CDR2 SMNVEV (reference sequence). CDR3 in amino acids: CASSSQGKDEQYF. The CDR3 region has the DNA TGTGCCAGCAGTTCACAGGGTAAGGACGAGCAGTACTTC.